The rows below give T cell receptor beta chains drawn from one sample of a study of CD8 T cells in ankylosing spondylitis. One entry per CDR3 protein results from TCRdb running MiXCR on the 5' RACE reads. The table shows some 140,000 distinct CDR3 sequences, with roughly 8% occurring only once. The sequenced sample consisted of synovial fluid, either unsorted or a sorted T cell fraction (not recorded which). The receptors come from a male donor with ankylosing spondylitis. Each CDR3 is given with its conserved first and last residue. A D gene is named only where the DNA matches it firmly. The size entry is marked missing in some rows and otherwise reads once, few, many or a size class.

>NA|TRBV7-2|many|TRBJ1-2
TGTGCCAGCAGCTTAGGCGGTGACTATGGCTACACCTTC
CASSLGGDYGYTF
>TRBD2|TRBV20-1|few|TRBJ2-7
TGCAGTGCTGAACCCCTAGCGGGGGGGCTCTTAGAGCAGTACTTC
CSAEPLAGGLLEQYF
>NA|TRBV28|NA|TRBJ2-1
TGTGCCAGCAGTTTGGGGGGTGGGAGGCAGTTCTTC
CASSLGGGRQFF
>TRBD2|TRBV6-1|few|TRBJ2-1
TGTGCCAGCAGGGGACTAGCGGGAACCTACAATGAGCAGTTCTTC
CASRGLAGTYNEQFF
>NA|TRBV6-1|NA|TRBJ1-3
TGTGCCAGCACCCGGCGGCTGGGAAACACCATATATTTT
CASTRRLGNTIYF
>NA|TRBV20-1|many|TRBJ2-1
TGCAGTGCTAGAGTCTTGGAGGGAGGCCCAGATTGGAATGAGCAGTTCTTC
CSARVLEGGPDWNEQFF
>NA|TRBV27|many|TRBJ1-5
TGTGCCACGGGGGCAGAGAATCAGCCCCAGCATTTT
CATGAENQPQHF
>TRBD1|TRBV3-1|few|TRBJ1-1
TGTGCCAGCAGCCAAGCGGGCAGGGGGCGATACATGAACACTGAAGCTTTCTTT
CASSQAGRGRYMNTEAFF
>NA|TRBV10-3|NA|TRBJ1-1
TGTGCCATCAGTGAGTCGAATGGAAACACTGAAGCTTTCTTT
CAISESNGNTEAFF
>NA|TRBV5-6|many|TRBJ2-1
TGTGCCAGCAGCAAGAACCGGTATGAGCAGTTCTTC
CASSKNRYEQFF
>NA|TRBV18|few|TRBJ1-5
TGTGCCAGCTCACCACTAGGAGATCAGCCCCAGCATTTT
CASSPLGDQPQHF
>NA|TRBV3-1|many|TRBJ2-1
TGTGCCAGCAGCCACAGGGCAGGTTACAATGAGCAGTTCTTC
CASSHRAGYNEQFF
>TRBD1|TRBV20-1|many|TRBJ1-1
TGCAGTGCCCCTAGACAGGGGATCCACACTGAAGCTTTCTTT
CSAPRQGIHTEAFF
>TRBD1|TRBV15|many|TRBJ2-3
TGTGCCACCAGCGATAGGACAGGGGGAGATACGCAGTATTTT
CATSDRTGGDTQYF
>NA|TRBV6-4|NA|TRBJ2-1
TGTGCCAGCAGGCCTCTGGCGCAAGGAGGCAATGAGCAGTTCTTC
CASRPLAQGGNEQFF
>TRBD1|TRBV28|many|TRBJ1-2
TGTGCCAGCAGTTCCTCCGGGACAGGGGATGGCTACACCTTC
CASSSSGTGDGYTF
>TRBD2|TRBV20-1|many|TRBJ2-7
TGCAGTGCTAGACGTCGGGGGGGCTCCTACGAGCAGTACTTC
CSARRRGGSYEQYF
>TRBD2|TRBV20-1|few|TRBJ2-5
TGCAGTGCCCCTCGGGGGGGCGAGGAGACCCAGTACTTC
CSAPRGGEETQYF
>NA|TRBV20-1|NA|TRBJ2-7
TGCAGTGCTAGCCAAACTTTATACGACGAGCAGTACTTC
CSASQTLYDEQYF
>NA|TRBV7-2|NA|TRBJ1-2
TGTGCCAGCAGCTTCCCACGGCGGGACTATGGCTACACCTTC
CASSFPRRDYGYTF
>TRBD1|TRBV7-9|many|TRBJ1-2
TGTGCCAGCAGCCCCTCCGGGACAGGAACAAGTGGCTACACCTTC
CASSPSGTGTSGYTF
>NA|TRBV20-1|few|TRBJ1-2
TGCAGTACCGGGGGCTACACCTTC
CSTGGYTF
>NA|TRBV7-3|NA|TRBJ1-1
TGTGCCAGCAGCTTAGGGGGATCCAGCGCAATGAACACTGAAGCTTTCTTT
CASSLGGSSAMNTEAFF
>TRBD1|TRBV3-1|NA|TRBJ1-1
TGTGCCAGCGTCCCAACAGGGGTCACTGAAGCTTTCTTT
CASVPTGVTEAFF
>NA|TRBV20-1|NA|TRBJ1-3
TGCAGTTGCGGCGGGAGGGGTATAGGAAACACCATATATTTT
CSCGGRGIGNTIYF
>TRBD2|TRBV5-1|NA|TRBJ2-1
TGCGCCAGCAGCTTGGGACTAGCGTGGATCGATGAGCAGTTCTTC
CASSLGLAWIDEQFF
>NA|TRBV7-2|many|TRBJ1-1
TGTGCCAGCAGCTTACGAGGGAGTGGAACTGAAGCTTTCTTT
CASSLRGSGTEAFF
>NA|TRBV2|few|TRBJ2-7
TGTGCCAGCAGTTACGCCGCGGACGAGCAGTACTTC
CASSYAADEQYF
>NA|TRBV25-1|few|TRBJ2-5
TGTGCCAGCAGGTTGATTTACCCCCAAGAGACCCAGTACTTC
CASRLIYPQETQYF
>NA|TRBV5-1|NA|TRBJ2-1
TGCGCCAGCGGGATAGGGGGGGGCTATGAGCAGTTCTTC
CASGIGGGYEQFF
>TRBD2|TRBV4-2|NA|TRBJ2-3
TGTGCCAGCAGCCAAGCAGCCCGGGGGGGGGTAGATACGCAGTATTTT
CASSQAARGGVDTQYF
>NA|TRBV2|few|TRBJ2-7
TGTGCCAGCAGTGAAGGGGGAGATGCCGAGCAGTACTTC
CASSEGGDAEQYF
>NA|TRBV6-6|NA|TRBJ2-5
TGTGCCAGCAGTTACTCGGGATTCCAGTACTTC
CASSYSGFQYF
>TRBD1|TRBV7-7|few|TRBJ2-1
TGTGCTAGCAGCAAGACAGGGTTGTCCCGGGATGAGCAGTTCTTC
CASSKTGLSRDEQFF
>NA|TRBV6-1|NA|TRBJ1-4
TGTGCCAGCAGTGTTTCGGGGCTAACTAATGAAAAACTGTTTTTT
CASSVSGLTNEKLFF
>TRBD1|TRBV20-1|many|TRBJ1-1
TGCAGTGCTCTTCAGGGGGCCGGAGGGAACACTGAAGCTTTCTTT
CSALQGAGGNTEAFF
>TRBD1|TRBV6-1|few|TRBJ2-1
TGTGCCAGCAGCCCACAAGGGGGGACAGGGAGGAATGAGCAGTTCTTC
CASSPQGGTGRNEQFF
>NA|TRBV11-3|many|TRBJ1-1
TGTGCCAGCAGCTTAGGAGTACACAGACCCGAGGCTGAAGCTTTCTTT
CASSLGVHRPEAEAFF
>TRBD2|TRBV20-1|once|TRBJ2-7
TGCAGTGCTAGCGGGCGGGAGGGCTACGAGCAGTACTTC
CSASGREGYEQYF
>NA|TRBV27|NA|TRBJ2-5
TGTGCCAGCATGCGAACTAAGGTTGGAGAGACCCAGTACTTC
CASMRTKVGETQYF
>NA|TRBV7-9|NA|TRBJ1-1
TGTGCCAGCAGCTTAGCTCTGTCGGGAACGAACACTGAAGCTTTCTTT
CASSLALSGTNTEAFF
>NA|TRBV5-5|NA|TRBJ2-7
TGTGCCAGCAGCTTGTCGGTGGGGCCCTACGAGCAGTACTTC
CASSLSVGPYEQYF
>NA|TRBV7-2|NA|TRBJ1-2
TGTGCCAGCAGCCGCGACGGCTTACCGGGCTATGGCTACACCTTC
CASSRDGLPGYGYTF
>NA|TRBV6-2/TRBV6-3|few|TRBJ2-1
TGTGCCAGCACAAATATCGGGTTCCACTACAATGAGCAGTTCTTC
CASTNIGFHYNEQFF
>TRBD2|TRBV20-1|NA|TRBJ2-7
TGCAGCCAGACAGCGGGGGGATTTTCTTCCTACGAGCAGTACTTC
CSQTAGGFSSYEQYF
>TRBD1|TRBV4-2|many|TRBJ1-5
TGTGCCAGCAGCCCCGCCCAGGGGGCGAATCAGCCCCAGCATTTT
CASSPAQGANQPQHF
>NA|TRBV20-1|few|TRBJ2-6
TGCAGTGCTAGACCCACAGGGCCTGGGGCCAACGTCCTGACTTTC
CSARPTGPGANVLTF
>NA|TRBV4-1|many|TRBJ1-2
TGCGCCAGCAGCCTCTCAGACAGTTTAAACTATGGCTACACCTTC
CASSLSDSLNYGYTF
>NA|TRBV13|once|TRBJ2-7
TGTGCCAGCGGCCCCGGGCGCCTCTCCTACGAGCAGTACTTC
CASGPGRLSYEQYF
>NA|TRBV9|few|TRBJ2-3
TGTGCCAGCAGCGCGTGGAGATCAGATACGCAGTATTTT
CASSAWRSDTQYF
>TRBD1|TRBV19|NA|TRBJ1-1
TGTGCCAGTTCGCAGGGGGGGCTCACTGAAGCTTTCTTT
CASSQGGLTEAFF
>TRBD1|TRBV28|NA|TRBJ1-2
TGTGCCAGCAGGAACGCGACAGGGGTAGGCTACACCTTC
CASRNATGVGYTF
>NA|TRBV6-1|few|TRBJ2-7
TGTGCCAGCCGGGGGTCGGGGATGAGGGCCTACGAGCAGTACTTC
CASRGSGMRAYEQYF
>NA|TRBV5-1|few|TRBJ1-5
TGCGCCAGCAGCTTATCAGGGTTAAGCAATCAGCCCCAGCATTTT
CASSLSGLSNQPQHF
>NA|TRBV20-1|NA|TRBJ2-3
TGCAGTGCTAGAGTTGCCGGACGGCTTTACACAGATACGCAGTATTTT
CSARVAGRLYTDTQYF
>NA|TRBV28|NA|TRBJ2-7
TGTGCCAGCAGGGATCTAGGCTTAGGGGAGCAGTACTTC
CASRDLGLGEQYF
>NA|TRBV12-3/TRBV12-4|many|TRBJ2-3
TGTGCCAGCAGTCTCTTATCGACAGATACGCAGTATTTT
CASSLLSTDTQYF
>NA|TRBV6-1|many|TRBJ1-5
TGTGCCAGCAACGGGGGGCGAGATCAGCCCCAGCATTTT
CASNGGRDQPQHF
>TRBD2|TRBV6-4|many|TRBJ2-1
TGTGCCAGCAGTGAAGCTAGCGGGACCTACAATGAGCAGTTCTTC
CASSEASGTYNEQFF